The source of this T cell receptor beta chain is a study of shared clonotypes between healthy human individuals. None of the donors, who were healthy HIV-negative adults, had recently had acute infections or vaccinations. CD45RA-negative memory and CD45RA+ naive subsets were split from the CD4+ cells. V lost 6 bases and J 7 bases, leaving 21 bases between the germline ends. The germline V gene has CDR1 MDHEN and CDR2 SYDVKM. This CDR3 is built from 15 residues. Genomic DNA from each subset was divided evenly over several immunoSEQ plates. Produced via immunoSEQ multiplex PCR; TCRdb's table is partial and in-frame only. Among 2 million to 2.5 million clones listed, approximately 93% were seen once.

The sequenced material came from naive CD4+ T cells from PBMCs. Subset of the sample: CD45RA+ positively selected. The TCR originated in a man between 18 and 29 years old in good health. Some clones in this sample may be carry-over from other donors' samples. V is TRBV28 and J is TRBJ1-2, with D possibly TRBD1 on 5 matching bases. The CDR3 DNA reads TGTGCCAGCAGCTCCCCGGGACCCATGGGGCTTGGCTACACCTTC. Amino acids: CASSSPGPMGLGYTF.